The source of this T cell receptor beta chain is a study of blood T cell repertoires in COVID-19. V lost 6 bases to trimming and J lost 7 bases; unmatched junction nucleotides: 5. Germline V gene lookup returns CDR1 ENHRY and CDR2 SYGVKD. The length of the CDR3 is 15 residues. Using immunoSEQ multiplex PCR, the repertoire was profiled, and TCRdb retains in-frame clones only, with some absent. This table holds around 250,000 clones, roughly 85% found once. The material sequenced was peripheral blood. The TCR originated in a woman aged 30 to 39 with active or convalescent COVID-19. The chain uses TRBV10-3 and TRBJ1-6; 11 positions match TRBD1. This CDR3 is CAIRGTGGANSPLHF. Here the CDR3 DNA reads TGTGCCATCAGGGGGACAGGGGGGGCGAATTCACCCCTCCACTTT.